Listed below are T cell receptor beta chains from one sample, sequenced in a study of blood T cells in healthy people across ages. TCRdb analysed the 5' RACE reads with MiXCR anew, one entry per CDR3 protein. The sample lists approximately 1.5 million distinct CDR3 sequences; roughly 32% were seen once. The sequencing input was blood. These receptor sequences come from a woman between 25 and 40 years old in good health. Each CDR3 is given with its conserved first and last residue. The order of the fields is V gene, clone size, D gene, J gene, CDR3 protein, CDR3 DNA. A D gene is named only where the DNA matches it firmly. Size is omitted from some rows. Given values are once, few, many or a class for expanded clones.

v_gene: TRBV29-1
abundance: few
d_gene: -
j_gene: TRBJ1-2
CDR3aa: CSVEDRGGVNGYTF
CDR3nt: TGCAGCGTTGAAGATCGTGGCGGGGTAAATGGCTACACCTTC

v_gene: TRBV7-2
abundance: few
d_gene: -
j_gene: TRBJ2-1
CDR3aa: CASSLGRLERFF
CDR3nt: TGTGCCAGCAGCTTAGGGCGGCTTGAACGGTTCTTC

v_gene: TRBV11-2
abundance: few
d_gene: -
j_gene: TRBJ2-7
CDR3aa: CASSSTELYEQYF
CDR3nt: TGTGCCAGCAGCTCTACAGAGTTGTACGAGCAGTACTTC

v_gene: TRBV28
abundance: -
d_gene: TRBD2
j_gene: TRBJ2-5
CDR3aa: CASSSGTSVGETQYF
CDR3nt: TGTGCCAGCAGTTCCGGGACTAGCGTAGGGGAGACCCAGTACTTC

v_gene: TRBV13
abundance: -
d_gene: -
j_gene: TRBJ2-7
CDR3aa: CASSLRTFSYEQYF
CDR3nt: TGTGCCAGCAGCTTGCGGACGTTTTCCTACGAGCAGTACTTC

v_gene: TRBV5-1
abundance: -
d_gene: -
j_gene: TRBJ2-2
CDR3aa: CASSLIGGPTGELFF
CDR3nt: TGCGCCAGCAGCTTGATAGGAGGGCCAACCGGGGAGCTGTTTTTT

v_gene: TRBV3-1
abundance: few
d_gene: -
j_gene: TRBJ1-2
CDR3aa: CASSPINGQITNYGYTF
CDR3nt: TGTGCCAGCAGTCCAATCAACGGACAGATAACTAACTATGGCTACACCTTC

v_gene: TRBV29-1
abundance: -
d_gene: TRBD1
j_gene: TRBJ1-1
CDR3aa: CSVEGDRGRLVAFF
CDR3nt: TGCAGCGTTGAGGGGGACAGGGGGCGTTTGGTCGCTTTCTTT

v_gene: TRBV7-6
abundance: -
d_gene: TRBD1
j_gene: TRBJ2-7
CDR3aa: CASSAGPGQPYEQYF
CDR3nt: TGTGCCAGCAGCGCCGGACCGGGACAGCCCTACGAGCAGTACTTC

v_gene: TRBV29-1
abundance: -
d_gene: -
j_gene: TRBJ1-3
CDR3aa: CSVAQINLNSGNTIYF
CDR3nt: TGCAGCGTTGCTCAGATTAACCTGAACTCTGGAAACACCATATATTTT

v_gene: TRBV20-1
abundance: few
d_gene: -
j_gene: TRBJ2-7
CDR3aa: CSARTSDVLDVPDYEQYF
CDR3nt: TGCAGTGCTAGAACCTCGGACGTCCTGGACGTACCGGACTACGAGCAGTACTTC

v_gene: TRBV29-1
abundance: many
d_gene: -
j_gene: TRBJ2-7
CDR3aa: CSVAGAYEQYF
CDR3nt: TGCAGCGTTGCAGGGGCCTACGAGCAGTACTTC

v_gene: TRBV20-1
abundance: -
d_gene: -
j_gene: TRBJ2-2
CDR3aa: CSARDPQRSKGAGELFF
CDR3nt: TGCAGTGCTAGAGACCCCCAGCGGTCAAAGGGAGCGGGGGAGCTGTTTTTT

v_gene: TRBV28
abundance: -
d_gene: -
j_gene: TRBJ2-4
CDR3aa: CASSSDGAKNIQHF
CDR3nt: TGTGCCAGCAGTTCGGACGGAGCCAAAAACATTCAGCACTTC

v_gene: TRBV20-1
abundance: few
d_gene: TRBD1
j_gene: TRBJ1-5
CDR3aa: CSAPGQGGQPQHF
CDR3nt: TGCAGTGCTCCCGGACAGGGGGGACAGCCCCAGCATTTT

v_gene: TRBV3-1
abundance: few
d_gene: TRBD2
j_gene: TRBJ2-1
CDR3aa: CASSQFELAGRGEQFF
CDR3nt: TGTGCCAGCAGCCAGTTTGAACTAGCGGGGAGGGGTGAGCAGTTCTTC

v_gene: TRBV6-1
abundance: -
d_gene: -
j_gene: TRBJ1-1
CDR3aa: CASRDMSSSRMNTEAFF
CDR3nt: TGTGCCAGCAGGGATATGTCCTCCAGCCGGATGAACACTGAAGCTTTCTTT

v_gene: TRBV3-1
abundance: few
d_gene: -
j_gene: TRBJ2-7
CDR3aa: CASSQGLWGRGYEQYF
CDR3nt: TGTGCCAGCAGCCAAGGTTTGTGGGGCAGGGGTTACGAGCAGTACTTC

v_gene: TRBV7-2
abundance: many
d_gene: -
j_gene: TRBJ2-5
CDR3aa: CASSLDSSSQETQYF
CDR3nt: TGTGCCAGCAGCTTAGACTCTAGCAGCCAAGAGACCCAGTACTTC

v_gene: TRBV3-1
abundance: once
d_gene: -
j_gene: TRBJ2-2
CDR3aa: CASSQDLVQGTGELFF
CDR3nt: TGTGCCAGCAGCCAAGATTTGGTACAGGGAACCGGGGAGCTGTTTTTT

v_gene: TRBV7-6
abundance: -
d_gene: TRBD2
j_gene: TRBJ2-1
CDR3aa: CASSWRTSGSGHNEQFF
CDR3nt: TGTGCCAGCAGCTGGCGGACTAGCGGGAGTGGGCACAATGAGCAGTTCTTC

v_gene: TRBV14
abundance: -
d_gene: TRBD1
j_gene: TRBJ1-4
CDR3aa: CASSQGQGFYEKLFF
CDR3nt: TGTGCCAGCAGCCAAGGACAGGGTTTTTATGAAAAACTGTTTTTT

v_gene: TRBV28
abundance: -
d_gene: TRBD1
j_gene: TRBJ1-2
CDR3aa: CASSPSTGGVGYTF
CDR3nt: TGTGCCAGCAGTCCCTCGACAGGGGGAGTTGGCTACACCTTC

v_gene: TRBV7-2
abundance: -
d_gene: -
j_gene: TRBJ2-3
CDR3aa: CASSLVSLPGDAQYF
CDR3nt: TGTGCCAGCAGCTTAGTCTCCCTCCCGGGCGATGCGCAGTATTTT

v_gene: TRBV6-1
abundance: -
d_gene: -
j_gene: TRBJ1-1
CDR3aa: CASQRGSDNTEAFF
CDR3nt: TGTGCCAGCCAGCGAGGATCGGATAACACTGAAGCTTTCTTT

v_gene: TRBV5-1
abundance: -
d_gene: -
j_gene: TRBJ2-7
CDR3aa: CASSIGPGDEQYF
CDR3nt: TGCGCCAGCAGCATCGGACCAGGCGACGAGCAGTACTTC

v_gene: TRBV6-2/TRBV6-3
abundance: -
d_gene: TRBD1
j_gene: TRBJ1-4
CDR3aa: CASNQGAREKLFF
CDR3nt: TGTGCCAGCAACCAGGGGGCGCGTGAAAAACTGTTTTTT

v_gene: TRBV10-3
abundance: -
d_gene: -
j_gene: TRBJ2-1
CDR3aa: CAISQGGNEQFF
CDR3nt: TGTGCCATCAGCCAGGGGGGGAATGAGCAGTTCTTC

v_gene: TRBV3-1
abundance: few
d_gene: TRBD2
j_gene: TRBJ2-5
CDR3aa: CASNHGLAGGRETQYF
CDR3nt: TGTGCCAGCAACCATGGACTAGCGGGGGGGCGGGAGACCCAGTACTTC

v_gene: TRBV12-3/TRBV12-4
abundance: once
d_gene: -
j_gene: TRBJ2-6
CDR3aa: CASSLRGNGANVLTF
CDR3nt: TGTGCCAGCAGTTTAAGGGGGAACGGGGCCAACGTCCTGACTTTC

v_gene: TRBV27
abundance: -
d_gene: TRBD2
j_gene: TRBJ2-1
CDR3aa: CASTPGLRNEQFF
CDR3nt: TGTGCCAGCACCCCGGGACTAAGGAATGAGCAGTTCTTC

v_gene: TRBV28
abundance: many
d_gene: -
j_gene: TRBJ2-7
CDR3aa: CASSFRGDSYEQYF
CDR3nt: TGTGCCAGCAGCTTTCGCGGAGACTCCTACGAGCAGTACTTC

v_gene: TRBV12-3/TRBV12-4
abundance: few
d_gene: -
j_gene: TRBJ2-5
CDR3aa: CASSWDGEETQYF
CDR3nt: TGTGCCAGCAGCTGGGACGGAGAAGAGACCCAGTACTTC

v_gene: TRBV28
abundance: few
d_gene: TRBD1
j_gene: TRBJ2-5
CDR3aa: CASRDRDRGPETQYF
CDR3nt: TGTGCCAGCAGGGACCGGGACAGGGGGCCAGAGACCCAGTACTTC

v_gene: TRBV7-2
abundance: -
d_gene: -
j_gene: TRBJ1-2
CDR3aa: CASSLPALGYTF
CDR3nt: TGTGCCAGCAGCTTACCGGCTTTGGGCTACACCTTC

v_gene: TRBV27
abundance: -
d_gene: -
j_gene: TRBJ2-7
CDR3aa: CASSLQPNSYEQYF
CDR3nt: TGTGCCAGCAGTTTACAGCCTAATTCCTACGAGCAGTACTTC

v_gene: TRBV11-2
abundance: -
d_gene: TRBD1
j_gene: TRBJ2-7
CDR3aa: CASTSGTVYNEQYF
CDR3nt: TGTGCCAGCACCTCAGGGACAGTTTACAATGAGCAGTACTTC